Each of the 32 T cell receptor beta chains below was sequenced from the same sample in a study of T cell responses to AZD1222 COVID-19 vaccine. The protocol was immunoSEQ multiplex PCR, while the TCRdb copy is restricted to in-frame clones and leaves out a portion. Here the sample spans approximately 210,000 clones, roughly 94% being singletons. This specimen was peripheral blood, taken 28 days after the second dose of the MenACWY control vaccine. The receptors here all came from an adult who received the MenACWY meningococcal vaccine as a control.

The rearrangement uses TRBV19 and TRBJ2-5; D is ambiguous. Germline CDR1 and CDR2: LNHDA and SQIVND (reference sequence). This CDR3 has 15 amino acids. Deletions cut 5 bases from V and 1 base from J, with 14 bases between. CDR3 sequence reads: CASSPRLGIQETQYF. Here the CDR3 DNA reads TGTGCCAGTAGTCCCCGGCTAGGGATCCAAGAGACCCAGTACTTC.

The chain couples TRBV7-9 to TRBJ1-2; 8 bases match TRBD1. The CDR3 has 13 amino acids. CDR1 is SEHNR, CDR2 FQNEAQ, per germline (reference sequence). The V gene end was trimmed by 8 bases and the J gene end by 6 bases; junction bases not matched to a gene: 8. As DNA, the CDR3 is TGTGCCAGCCTTAGAGGACAGGGACATGGCTACACCTTC. Translating gives CASLRGQGHGYTF.

The gene calls are TRBV2 and TRBJ2-7, with 12 bases lining up with TRBD2. Germline V gives CDR1 SNHLY, CDR2 FYNNEI. V gave up 3 bases and J gave up 5 bases; unmatched junction bases: 8. CDR3 size: 16 residues. The CDR3 nucleotides are TGTGCCAGCAGTGAGGTTCCTAGCGGGGGGGTCGACGAGCAGTACTTC. Translating it yields CASSEVPSGGVDEQYF.

The chain has TRBV10-3 and TRBJ1-2, with D perhaps TRBD1 (5 bases). V was clipped by 8 bases and J by 8 bases, with 15 bases between them. The CDR3 spans 12 residues. The V gene's germline CDR1 is ENHRY and CDR2 SYGVKD. CDR3 region: CAIQGATGGYTF. DNA for the CDR3: TGTGCCATCCAAGGGGCTACGGGGGGCTACACCTTC.

The chain joins TRBV30 to TRBJ2-2; D gene uncertain. This CDR3 has 14 amino acids. The germline V gene has CDR1 GTSNPN and CDR2 SVGIG (reference sequence). V lost 2 bases and J 1 base, leaving 8 bases between the germline ends. In DNA, the CDR3 is TGTGCCTGGAGTATCGGACGGAACACCGGGGAGCTGTTTTTT. Translation gives CAWSIGRNTGELFF.

V is TRBV3-1 (or the pseudogene TRBV3-2) and J is TRBJ2-3; D is perhaps TRBD1 (6 bases). Germline V CDR1 and CDR2: LGHDT, YNNKEL (reference sequence). V lost 4 bases, J lost 4 bases, and 18 bases lay in between. The length of the CDR3 is 16 residues. CDR3 DNA sequence: TGTGCCAGCAGCCGTAACACAGGGATTCGGGCAGATACGCAGTATTTT. Protein product: CASSRNTGIRADTQYF.

This chain links TRBV7-9 with TRBJ1-6; D is unresolved. V lost 4 bases, J lost 9 bases, and 13 bases lay in between. This CDR3 region has 14 residues. Germline values: CDR1 SEHNR, CDR2 FQNEAQ (reference sequence). This CDR3 reads CASSSDLHSSPLHF. The DNA of the CDR3 is TGTGCCAGCAGCTCCGACCTACATAGTTCACCCCTCCACTTT.

J is TRBJ1-1 and V is TRBV27; D remains ambiguous. This CDR3 contains 13 residues. Trimming pared 5 bases from V and 1 base from J, leaving 8 bases between. The germline CDR1 and CDR2 sequences are MNHEY and SMNVEV (reference sequence). The CDR3, as DNA: TGTGCCAGCAGTGACCTCACGAACACTGAAGCTTTCTTT. The encoded protein is CASSDLTNTEAFF.

Remarks on this clone: Other DNA variants within this sample encode the same CDR3. This rearrangement joins TRBV6-5 to TRBJ1-4, with D possibly matching TRBD1 (5 bases). V was cut by 4 bases and J by 1 base, with 7 bases left in between. This CDR3 region has 14 residues. The germline V gene encodes CDR1 MNHEY and CDR2 SVGAGI. For the CDR3, the DNA is TGTGCCAGCAGTTCCGGACAAACTAATGAAAAACTGTTTTTT. Amino acid sequence: CASSSGQTNEKLFF.

The chain has TRBV7-3 and TRBJ2-2; 7 positions agree with TRBD1. The J segment lost 0 bases and the V segment lost 3 bases, leaving 4 bases of the junction unmatched. CDR1 SGHTA and CDR2 FQGTGA come from the germline V gene. This CDR3 spans 16 amino acids. Written as DNA, the CDR3 is TGTGCCAGCAGCTTGTGGACAGGTCCGAACACCGGGGAGCTGTTTTTT. This sequence encodes CASSLWTGPNTGELFF.

This clone was picked up one time. The V gene is TRBV18, the J gene TRBJ2-7; possibly TRBD2 for D (6 bases). This CDR3 comprises 14 residues. V was shortened by 6 bases and J by 4 bases, with 16 bases between the two germline ends. Germline V gene lookup returns CDR1 KGHSH and CDR2 LQKENI. DNA of the CDR3: TGTGCCAGCTCCCGAGAGGGACTTCCGTACGAGCAGTACTTC. Translation: CASSREGLPYEQYF.

J is TRBJ2-7 and V is TRBV6-5; D assignment may be TRBD1 or TRBD2 (5 bases each). The CDR3 is made up of 13 amino acids. The V gene lost 7 bases and the J gene lost 1 base, with 11 bases spanning the gap. Germline assignment: CDR1 MNHEY and CDR2 SVGAGI. The CDR3 nucleotides read TGTGCCAGCAAAGGGACGGGTTCCTACGAGCAGTACTTC. Protein product: CASKGTGSYEQYF.

The chain couples TRBV5-6 to TRBJ2-1; TRBD2 agrees at 9 bases. J was trimmed by 9 bases and V by 1 base; bases with no gene match: 17. Looked up from germline, CDR1 is SGHDT and CDR2 is YYEEEE. CDR3 length: 18 amino acids. DNA for the CDR3: TGTGCCAGCAGCTTGCAACTAGCGGGTATGGATAACATGGGTGAGCAGTTCTTC. Amino acids: CASSLQLAGMDNMGEQFF.

J is TRBJ2-5 and V is TRBV29-1, with TRBD2 matching 8 bases. Germline assignment: CDR1 SQVTM and CDR2 ANQGSEA. CDR3 length: 14 residues. J was trimmed by 5 bases and V by 6 bases; bases with no gene match: 11. Here the CDR3 reads CSVGRGSGGETQYF. The CDR3 nucleotides read TGCAGCGTCGGGAGGGGATCAGGAGGGGAGACCCAGTACTTC.

This clone was observed once. The V gene is TRBV7-9, the J gene TRBJ1-2; 9 bases fit TRBD1. Trimming cost V 6 bases and J 0 bases; bases outside gene matches: 11. This CDR3 contains 17 residues. The germline V gene encodes CDR1 SEHNR and CDR2 FQNEAQ (reference sequence). Here the CDR3 DNA reads TGTGCCAGCAGGGAAACGGGACAGGGTCCTTCTAACTATGGCTACACCTTC. Its protein is CASRETGQGPSNYGYTF.

The V call is TRBV6-6, the J call TRBJ2-7, with D perhaps assigned TRBD1 or TRBD2 (5 bases each). V was pared by 1 base and J by 2 bases, with 15 bases between. The germline V gene encodes CDR1 MNHNY and CDR2 SVGAGI (reference sequence). The CDR3 loop spans 16 amino acids. CDR3 sequence reads: CASSYYETGLTYEQYF. CDR3 coding DNA: TGTGCCAGCAGTTACTATGAGACGGGGCTCACCTACGAGCAGTACTTC.

The chain links TRBV28 to TRBJ2-7; possible D gene TRBD2, 6 bases. The V gene's germline CDR1 is MDHEN and CDR2 SYDVKM. The CDR3 is 15 residues long. V dropped 10 bases and J dropped 6 bases, with 25 bases sitting between them. The CDR3 nucleotides read TGTGCCACTAACCTAGGGACGGACTACGGGGGCGAGCAGTACTTC. Its protein is CATNLGTDYGGEQYF.

This clone was found a few times. The chain combines TRBV7-3 with TRBJ2-7; no reliable D call. The CDR3 runs 13 residues. Trimming took off 5 bases at V and 2 bases at J, with 10 bases between the two ends. CDR1 is SGHTA and CDR2 is FQGTGA in the germline V gene. CDR3 in DNA: TGTGCCAGCAGCGCCCACTGGCCCTACGAGCAGTACTTC. Amino acid sequence: CASSAHWPYEQYF.

The chain links TRBV7-8 to TRBJ1-2; D remains ambiguous. Per germline, CDR1 SGHVS and CDR2 FQNEAQ. The CDR3 consists of 13 residues. The germline V and J ends were trimmed by 6 bases and 4 bases, with 12 bases remaining between them. CDR3 sequence reads: CASSPDGSYGYTF. CDR3 nucleotide sequence: TGTGCCAGCAGTCCCGACGGTTCCTATGGCTACACCTTC.

This clone has a single count. The chain links TRBV5-1 to TRBJ1-1, with D uncertain. V lost 3 bases, J lost 8 bases, and 14 bases lay in between. This CDR3 spans 13 amino acids. CDR1 SGHRS and CDR2 YFSETQ come from the germline V gene. The CDR3 bases are TGCGCCAGCAGCTATAACATGGTGGGGGAAGCTTTCTTT. Its translation is CASSYNMVGEAFF.

The genes are TRBV9 and TRBJ2-7; no clear D. The CDR3 consists of 15 residues. Germline values: CDR1 SGDLS, CDR2 YYNGEE. Trimming removed 0 bases from V and 6 bases from J, with 16 bases in between. The CDR3 DNA reads as TGTGCCAGCAGCGTAGCGCTTCAGGTAGAGTCCGAGCAGTACTTC. Its protein is CASSVALQVESEQYF.

V gene TRBV3-1 (or the pseudogene TRBV3-2) combines with J gene TRBJ1-3; perhaps TRBD1 as D (5 bases). The ends were cut back, 4 bases at V and 0 bases at J, with 10 bases in the middle. The germline V gene has CDR1 LGHDT and CDR2 YNNKEL (reference sequence). This CDR3 spans 15 amino acids. The CDR3 loop is CASSRLGGSGNTIYF. The DNA of the CDR3 is TGTGCCAGCAGCCGTCTGGGGGGCTCTGGAAACACCATATATTTT.

V gene TRBV19 combines with J gene TRBJ1-1; D unresolved. Germline V CDR1 and CDR2: LNHDA, SQIVND (reference sequence). There are 13 residues in the CDR3. The germline V and J ends were trimmed by 2 bases and 0 bases, with 4 bases remaining between them. DNA of the CDR3: TGTGCCAGTAGTATAACGGTGAACACTGAAGCTTTCTTT. Amino acids: CASSITVNTEAFF.

The chain has TRBV7-6 and TRBJ2-7, with D perhaps assigned TRBD1 or TRBD2 (6 bases each). Germline values: CDR1 SGHVS, CDR2 FNYEAQ. This CDR3 region has 15 residues. The V and J ends lost 2 bases and 5 bases respectively, with 16 bases between them. The DNA for the CDR3 is TGTGCCAGCAGCTTAAGGGGGGCTGGGGGCGACGAGCAGTACTTC. Translated, it gives CASSLRGAGGDEQYF.

This clone has a single count. The V gene is TRBV19, the J gene TRBJ2-3; 14 bases fit TRBD2. There are 16 residues in the CDR3. CDR1 is LNHDA, CDR2 SQIVND, per germline (reference sequence). V lost 5 bases and J lost 4; bases outside the gene matches: 5. The CDR3 reads CASSPGTSGGADTQYF. CDR3 sequence (DNA): TGTGCCAGTAGTCCTGGGACTAGCGGGGGCGCAGATACGCAGTATTTT.

This chain uses TRBV9 with TRBJ2-1, with 10 bases aligning to TRBD2. The V and J ends lost 4 bases and 6 bases, in that order; junction bases with no gene match: 4. This CDR3 has 14 residues. Germline lookup yields CDR1 SGDLS and CDR2 YYNGEE. DNA of the CDR3: TGTGCCAGCAGCACAAGCGGGGGGGCCAATGAGCAGTTCTTC. Translating it yields CASSTSGGANEQFF.

The chain uses TRBV2 and TRBJ1-6; D is ambiguous. V lost 1 base, J lost 8 bases, and 15 bases lay in between. The CDR3 is 16 residues long. Germline V gene sequence: CDR1 SNHLY, CDR2 FYNNEI. Here the CDR3 DNA reads TGTGCCAGCAGTGAAGAGGCTTTAAGGGTTGATTCACCCCTCCACTTT. Its protein is CASSEEALRVDSPLHF.

The CDR3 reads CASSQFGTGETLHF. The CDR3 DNA reads as TGTGCCAGCAGTCAATTCGGGACGGGTGAGACCCTCCACTTT. The chain couples TRBV14 to TRBJ1-6, with a weak D call TRBD1 (5 bases). V lost 6 bases to trimming and J lost 14 bases, with 20 bases between them. CDR1 and CDR2 (germline): SGHDN, FVKESK. CDR3 size: 14 residues. The complete variable domain, with remaining parts taken from reference TRBV14 and TRBJ1-6, reads EAGVTQFPSHSVIEKGQTVTLRCDPISGHDNLYWYRRVMGKEIKFLLHFVKESKQDESGMPNNRFLAERTGGTYSTLKVQPAELEDSGVYFCASSQFGTGETLHFGNGTRLTVT.

This clone was seen a handful of times. The rearrangement uses TRBV7-6 and TRBJ1-1; tentatively, D is TRBD1 (5 bases). Germline V gives CDR1 SGHVS, CDR2 FNYEAQ. The CDR3 loop spans 13 amino acids. V was pared by 1 base and J by 11 bases, with 14 bases between. This chain's CDR3 is CASSLGPGIPAFF. In nucleotides, the CDR3 is TGTGCCAGCAGCTTAGGACCAGGGATCCCCGCTTTCTTT.

V is TRBV19 and J is TRBJ2-5; D gene uncertain. Trimming shortened V by 1 base and J by 3 bases, and 6 bases separated the two germline ends. From germline, CDR1 is LNHDA and CDR2 SQIVND (reference sequence). There are 13 residues in the CDR3. The CDR3 sequence is CASSIVQEETQYF. The CDR3 DNA is TGTGCCAGTAGTATAGTTCAGGAAGAGACCCAGTACTTC.

The V gene is TRBV19, the J gene TRBJ1-5, with 10 bases aligning to TRBD1. V was pared by 5 bases and J by 0 bases, with 10 bases of the junction left unmatched. This CDR3 is 18 amino acids long. The germline V gene has CDR1 LNHDA and CDR2 SQIVND (reference sequence). This chain's CDR3 is CASSLLDRGLGSNQPQHF. The CDR3 bases are TGTGCCAGTAGTCTACTAGACAGGGGGCTTGGTAGCAATCAGCCCCAGCATTTT.

This chain connects TRBV30 to TRBJ1-6, with 10 bases fitting TRBD1. This CDR3 contains 16 residues. The germline CDR1 and CDR2 sequences are GTSNPN and SVGIG (reference sequence). The ends lost 3 bases at V and 7 bases at J; junction bases unmatched: 9. CDR3 bases: TGTGCCTGGAGCACCCAACCGGGACAGGGGAATTCACCCCTCCACTTT. The encoded protein is CAWSTQPGQGNSPLHF.